This T cell receptor (beta chain) was found in a study of blood T cells in healthy people across ages (dated by TCRdb to the mid-2010s). Broadly, across the study: In model experiments, template switching captured about one uniquely barcoded TCR beta cDNA molecule for every two T cells. Two additional independent replicas of 1 million unique cDNA reads from the same blood draw were analyzed for two donors (one aged 18 to 30 and one aged 80 or older). To avoid experimental bias, donors of different ages were spread randomly across the sequencing lanes. Age-related changes in TCR beta repertoire diversity were measured in the study by deep sequencing normalized with unique cDNA molecular identifiers. Four age groups were formed from the donors: young (average about 17 years), middle-aged (around 39), aged (roughly 56) and long-lived (roughly 88).

CDR1 and CDR2 (SGDLS, YYNGEE) derive from the germline V gene. Cut back by 2 bases and 6 bases, the V and J ends lie 11 bases apart. Measured from the cysteine to the phenylalanine, the CDR3 is 13 residues long. The CDR3 DNA has 39 bases and is translated from base 1. The donors were 40 or so Caucasian individuals from Russia, aged about 6 to 100 years, who were systemically healthy. About 9.8 milliliters of peripheral blood were drawn from each donor into EDTA-treated Vacutainer tubes. Ficoll-Paque density-gradient centrifugation was used to isolate PBMCs, with at least 6.5 million per sample. Total RNA, at least 6 micrograms per sample, was extracted from PBMCs with Trizol reagent. Naive CD45RAhigh/CD27high T cell percentages were measured by flow cytometry on a PBMC aliquot from every donor. This clonotype was detected a few times. Its antigen is unknown. No base quality information exists; no much larger clone differs at one position.

Receptor amplification or capture employed 5' RACE. Sequencing was performed on an Illumina HiSeq 2500. A second about 7 to 12 cycle PCR used a sample-barcoded 5' primer and a J-beta primer mix. Each TCR beta cDNA molecule received a unique molecular identifier from a template-switch 5' adaptor carrying 12 random nucleotides. At least 3 million CDR3-containing paired-end reads were obtained from each sample. The Mint cDNA synthesis kit, primed by a TRBC-specific oligonucleotide, was used to synthesize first-strand cDNA from all RNA. All cDNA was treated with uracil-DNA glycosylase and then went through a first 18-cycle PCR with the universal primers M1SS and BC2_uni_R. Turning to the authors' computational methods: For normalization, 1 million high-quality reads were randomly selected from each sample, with every read carrying a distinct molecular identifier. Instead of being binned into consensus sequences, reads that shared molecular identifiers were thrown out. MiTCR, run with a Q25 quality threshold and the strictest error-elimination algorithm, handled CDR3 identification, clonotype clustering and error correction. Lower-bound total TCR beta diversity was estimated with a nonparametric unseen species model using Euler transformation. TCRdb reprocessing: public reads trimmed at Q25 with fastp, clones called with MiXCR, in-frame beta chains kept. Identical CDR3 proteins give one entry, which carries the most common genes and DNA. The V and J calls here are based on TCRdb, not the publication. The sample data list 1.5 million to 2 million distinct CDR3 sequences, and under 30% of these were observed just once. Roughly 8% of the sample lies in the top ten.

Study-level results and caveats: A strong correlation was found between observed TCR beta diversity and the percentage of naive T cells measured by flow cytometry. Because profiling used bulk unsorted PBMCs, naive and antigen-experienced compartments could not be compared conclusively. Because donor CMV infection status was unknown, age-related changes in expanded clonotypes were potentially confounded. Estimates of total diversity based on one million sequenced T cells were considered lower bounds and underestimates. The long-lived group showed more naive CD4+ T cells, fewer expanded clones and increased TCR diversity than the aged group, suggesting age selection. As age increased, observed TCR beta diversity per million T cells dropped in a roughly linear way, and a significant reduction was already evident by age about 40.

Sequencing was done on a sample of blood. This TCR derives from a woman aged 25-40 years in good health. The V and J segments used are TRBV9 and TRBJ1-1, with the identity of the D gene unclear. The CDR3 protein is CASSVGSPPEAFF. At the DNA level, the sequence is TGTGCCAGCAGCGTCGGGAGCCCCCCTGAAGCTTTCTTT.